A selection of T cell receptor beta chains follows, all from one sample in a study of shared clonotypes between healthy human individuals. Generated by immunoSEQ multiplex PCR, the TCRdb table keeps only in-frame clones and is missing some. In the table there are about 2.5 million clones, roughly 90% of which are singletons. The material sequenced was naive CD4+ T cells from PBMCs. Every receptor here comes from a man aged 18 to 30 in good health. Some clones in this sample may be carry-over from other donors' samples. The CDR3 runs from the conserved cysteine through the conserved F or W. D genes are given only for firm matches. Clone size is stated in some rows and not others, as once, few, many or a class when expanded.

CDR3 length	D gene	V gene	J gene	clone size	CDR3 protein	CDR3 DNA
13	-	TRBV7-6	TRBJ2-7	-	CASSLADSPEQYF	TGTGCCAGCAGCTTGGCCGACTCTCCCGAGCAGTACTTC
12	-	TRBV18	TRBJ2-3	-	CASSPRADTQYF	TGTGCCAGCTCACCACGGGCAGATACGCAGTATTTT
16	TRBD2	TRBV9	TRBJ2-7	-	CASSGSSGRAVHEQYF	TGTGCCAGCAGCGGATCTAGCGGGAGGGCCGTGCACGAGCAGTACTTC
15	-	TRBV18	TRBJ1-4	-	CASSPQEGLNEKLFF	TGTGCCAGCTCACCACAGGAGGGGTTAAATGAAAAACTGTTTTTT
12	-	TRBV29-1	TRBJ2-5	-	CSVDQYQETQYF	TGCAGCGTGGACCAGTACCAAGAGACCCAGTACTTC
15	TRBD1	TRBV5-4	TRBJ2-5	-	CASSRGQGLVETQYF	TGTGCCAGCAGCCGAGGACAGGGGTTGGTGGAGACCCAGTACTTC
14	-	TRBV7-9	TRBJ1-1	-	CASSLLPVGTEAFF	TGTGCCAGCAGCTTACTTCCGGTGGGCACTGAAGCTTTCTTT
13	-	TRBV13	TRBJ1-1	few	CASSLYSLTEAFF	TGTGCCAGCAGCTTATATTCTTTGACTGAAGCTTTCTTT
16	-	TRBV29-1	TRBJ1-3	-	CSVEEGRASRGNTIYF	TGCAGCGTTGAAGAAGGAAGGGCCTCAAGGGGAAACACCATATATTTT
17	-	TRBV11-2	TRBJ1-3	-	CASSFTGTPSSGNTIYF	TGTGCCAGCAGCTTCACCGGGACTCCCAGCTCTGGAAACACCATATATTTT
13	-	TRBV10-3	TRBJ1-2	-	CAISGGHRYGYTF	TGTGCCATCAGTGGAGGTCACCGCTATGGCTACACCTTC